A selection of T cell receptor beta chains follows, all from one sample in a study of T cell responses to AZD1222 COVID-19 vaccine. The assay was immunoSEQ multiplex PCR, and TCRdb's table has in-frame clones only and misses some. The sample has some 130,000 clones, 90% seen once. Sample: peripheral blood, taken on day 0 of AZD1222 vaccination. The receptors come from an adult in good health. The CDR3 runs from the conserved cysteine through the conserved F or W. Fields, in order: J gene, V gene, clone size, D gene, CDR3 DNA, CDR3 protein. D genes are given only for firm matches. Some rows mark clone size as missing; the rest say once, few, many or name a class of expanded clone.

J: TRBJ2-7; V: TRBV9; size: NA; D: NA; DNA: TGTGCCAGCAGCGTAGGTGCAGACCATTCCTACGAGCAGTACTTC; CDR3: CASSVGADHSYEQYF
J: TRBJ2-2; V: TRBV5-4; size: NA; D: NA; DNA: TGTGCCAGCAGCTTGAACGGGAACACCGGGGAGCTGTTTTTT; CDR3: CASSLNGNTGELFF
J: TRBJ2-7; V: TRBV5-6; size: NA; D: NA; DNA: TGTGCCAGCAGCTTGGTTGGAGGGTACCACGAGCAGTACTTC; CDR3: CASSLVGGYHEQYF
J: TRBJ2-3; V: TRBV5-5; size: NA; D: TRBD2; DNA: TGTGCCAGCAGCTTGGTCCCCAGCGGGGGGGTAGATACGCAGTATTTT; CDR3: CASSLVPSGGVDTQYF
J: TRBJ2-1; V: TRBV4-2; size: NA; D: NA; DNA: TGTGCCAGCAGCCAAGATCGGTTAGTTGAGCAGTTCTTC; CDR3: CASSQDRLVEQFF
J: TRBJ2-1; V: TRBV11-3; size: NA; D: TRBD2; DNA: TGTGCCAGCAGCTTAGGCAGGGAGGGTGACGATGAGCAGTTCTTC; CDR3: CASSLGREGDDEQFF
J: TRBJ2-3; V: TRBV10-3; size: NA; D: NA; DNA: TGTGCCATCACGGCGGGTGGGGCAGATACGCAGTATTTT; CDR3: CAITAGGADTQYF
J: TRBJ2-7; V: TRBV7-9; size: few; D: NA; DNA: TGTGCCAGCAGCTTAGGGGACACCTACTACGAGCAGTACTTC; CDR3: CASSLGDTYYEQYF
J: TRBJ2-7; V: TRBV5-5; size: once; D: NA; DNA: TGTGCCAGCAGCTTGGATCGGAGTCCCTCCTACGAGCAGTACTTC; CDR3: CASSLDRSPSYEQYF
J: TRBJ2-3; V: TRBV24-1; size: once; D: NA; DNA: TGTGCCACCAGTGACACGGGGACGGGCCAAGATACGCAGTATTTT; CDR3: CATSDTGTGQDTQYF
J: TRBJ2-5; V: TRBV10-1; size: NA; D: NA; DNA: TGCGCCAGCAGCCCAGGCGGGCCCCAAGAGACCCAGTACTTC; CDR3: CASSPGGPQETQYF
J: TRBJ2-2; V: TRBV18; size: NA; D: NA; DNA: TGTGCCAGCTCACCTTTAGAGCAGAACACCGGGGAGCTGTTTTTT; CDR3: CASSPLEQNTGELFF
J: TRBJ2-5; V: TRBV7-9; size: few; D: TRBD1; DNA: TGTGCCAGCAGCGCCCGACAGGGCCTACAAGAGACCCAGTACTTC; CDR3: CASSARQGLQETQYF
J: TRBJ1-6; V: TRBV19; size: NA; D: NA; DNA: TGTGCCAGTAGTATCTCAGGGAAGTTTTCACCCCTCCACTTT; CDR3: CASSISGKFSPLHF
J: TRBJ1-1; V: TRBV24-1; size: NA; D: NA; DNA: TGTGCCACCAGTGATTCCACCCGAACCCCGAAAGCTTTCTTT; CDR3: CATSDSTRTPKAFF
J: TRBJ2-5; V: TRBV20-1; size: NA; D: TRBD2; DNA: TGCAGTGCTAGTGGCCAAACCCTAGCGGGGGGGCCGAGAGAGACCCAGTACTTC; CDR3: CSASGQTLAGGPRETQYF
J: TRBJ2-7; V: TRBV12-3/TRBV12-4; size: NA; D: NA; DNA: TGTGCCAGCAGCCCCCCGGCCTACGAGCAGTACTTC; CDR3: CASSPPAYEQYF
J: TRBJ2-3; V: TRBV6-4; size: NA; D: NA; DNA: TGTGCCAGCAGTGAAGGACCTTCCACAGATACGCAGTATTTT; CDR3: CASSEGPSTDTQYF
J: TRBJ1-6; V: TRBV5-1; size: NA; D: NA; DNA: TGCGCCAGCAGCTTGGGGACGGGATCAAATTCACCCCTCCACTTT; CDR3: CASSLGTGSNSPLHF